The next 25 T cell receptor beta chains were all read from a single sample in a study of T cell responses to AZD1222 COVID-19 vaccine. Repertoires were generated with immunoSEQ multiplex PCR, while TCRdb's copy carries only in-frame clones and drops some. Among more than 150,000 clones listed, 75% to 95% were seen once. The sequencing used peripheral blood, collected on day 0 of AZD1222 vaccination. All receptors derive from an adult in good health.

The DNA of the CDR3 is TGTGCCAGCAGCCAATTCCCTCAGGGACGAGGAACTGAAGCTTTCTTT. It codes for CASSQFPQGRGTEAFF. The rearrangement uses TRBV3-1 (or the pseudogene TRBV3-2) and TRBJ1-1; a weak D match, TRBD1 (5 bases). Between the trimmed V and J ends, which lost 2 bases and 5 bases, there was a span of 18 bases. The CDR3 loop spans 16 amino acids. Germline values: CDR1 LGHDT, CDR2 YNNKEL (reference sequence).

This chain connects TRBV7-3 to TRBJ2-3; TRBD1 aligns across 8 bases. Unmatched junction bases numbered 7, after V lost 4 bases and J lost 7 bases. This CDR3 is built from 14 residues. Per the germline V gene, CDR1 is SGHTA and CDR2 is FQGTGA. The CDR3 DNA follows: TGTGCCAGCAGCTCGGACAGGGTGAGGAATACGCAGTATTTT. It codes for CASSSDRVRNTQYF.

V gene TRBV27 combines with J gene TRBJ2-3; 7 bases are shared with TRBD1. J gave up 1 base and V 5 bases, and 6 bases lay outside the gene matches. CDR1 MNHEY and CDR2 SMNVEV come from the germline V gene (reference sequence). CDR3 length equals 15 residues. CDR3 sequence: CASSKGGSGTDTQYF. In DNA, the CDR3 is TGTGCCAGCAGTAAAGGGGGCTCAGGCACAGATACGCAGTATTTT.

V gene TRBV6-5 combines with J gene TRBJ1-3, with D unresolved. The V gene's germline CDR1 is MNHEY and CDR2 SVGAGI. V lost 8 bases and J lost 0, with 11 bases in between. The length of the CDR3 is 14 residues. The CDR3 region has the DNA TGTGCCAGCGTGAGGCAGAGCTCTGGAAACACCATATATTTT. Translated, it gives CASVRQSSGNTIYF.

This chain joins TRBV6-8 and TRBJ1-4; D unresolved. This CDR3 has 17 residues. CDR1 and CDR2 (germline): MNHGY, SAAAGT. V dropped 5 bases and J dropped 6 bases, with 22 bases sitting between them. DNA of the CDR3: TGTGCCAGCAGTGCCCACGATGTGGCGGGTGGGGATGAAAAACTGTTTTTT. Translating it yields CASSAHDVAGGDEKLFF.

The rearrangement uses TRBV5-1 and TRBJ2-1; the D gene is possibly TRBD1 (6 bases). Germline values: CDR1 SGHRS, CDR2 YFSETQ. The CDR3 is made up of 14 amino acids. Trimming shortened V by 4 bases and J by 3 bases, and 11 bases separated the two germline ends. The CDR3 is CASSLLDSYNEQFF. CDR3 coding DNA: TGCGCCAGCAGCCTACTGGACAGCTACAATGAGCAGTTCTTC.

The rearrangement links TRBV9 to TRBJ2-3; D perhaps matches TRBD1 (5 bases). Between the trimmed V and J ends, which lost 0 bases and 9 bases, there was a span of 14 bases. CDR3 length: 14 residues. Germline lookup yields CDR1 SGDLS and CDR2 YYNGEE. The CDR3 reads CASSVVPGSGTQYF. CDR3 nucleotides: TGTGCCAGCAGCGTAGTTCCAGGGTCAGGGACGCAGTATTTT.

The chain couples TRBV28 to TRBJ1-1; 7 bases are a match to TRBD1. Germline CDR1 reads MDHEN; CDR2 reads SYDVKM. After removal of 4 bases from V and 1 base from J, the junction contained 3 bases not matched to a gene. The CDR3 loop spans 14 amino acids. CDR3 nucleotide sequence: TGTGCCAGCAGTTCTTCAGGGGGGAACACTGAAGCTTTCTTT. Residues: CASSSSGGNTEAFF. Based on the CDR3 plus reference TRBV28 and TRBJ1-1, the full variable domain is DVKVTQSSRYLVKRTGEKVFLECVQDMDHENMFWYRQDPGLGLRLIYFSYDVKMKEKGDIPEGYSVSREKKERFSLILESASTNQTSMYLCASSSSGGNTEAFFGQGTRLTVV.

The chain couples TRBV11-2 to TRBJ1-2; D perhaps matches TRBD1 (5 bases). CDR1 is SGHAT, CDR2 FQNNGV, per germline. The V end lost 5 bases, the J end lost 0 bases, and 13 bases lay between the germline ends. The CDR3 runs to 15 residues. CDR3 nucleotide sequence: TGTGCCAGCAGCCGCCGGGGCGGCACTAACTATGGCTACACCTTC. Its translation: CASSRRGGTNYGYTF.

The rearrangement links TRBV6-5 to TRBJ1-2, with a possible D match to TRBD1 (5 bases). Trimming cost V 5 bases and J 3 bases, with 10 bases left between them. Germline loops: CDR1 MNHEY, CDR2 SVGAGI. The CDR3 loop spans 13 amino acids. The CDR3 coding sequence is TGTGCCAGCAGTACCGGGACGGACTATGGCTACACCTTC. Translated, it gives CASSTGTDYGYTF.

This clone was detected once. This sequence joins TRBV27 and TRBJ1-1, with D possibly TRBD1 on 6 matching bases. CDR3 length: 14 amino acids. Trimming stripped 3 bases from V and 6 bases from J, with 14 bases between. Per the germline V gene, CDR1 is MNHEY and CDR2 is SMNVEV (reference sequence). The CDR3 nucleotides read TGTGCCAGCAGTTTCGCGGACAGCGAGCCTGAAGCTTTCTTT. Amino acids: CASSFADSEPEAFF.

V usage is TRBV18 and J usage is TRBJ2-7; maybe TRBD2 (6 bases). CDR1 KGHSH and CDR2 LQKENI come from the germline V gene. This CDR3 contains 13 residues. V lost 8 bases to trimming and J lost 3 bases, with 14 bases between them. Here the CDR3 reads CASATGSYYEQYF. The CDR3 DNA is TGTGCCAGCGCAACCGGGAGCTACTACGAGCAGTACTTC.

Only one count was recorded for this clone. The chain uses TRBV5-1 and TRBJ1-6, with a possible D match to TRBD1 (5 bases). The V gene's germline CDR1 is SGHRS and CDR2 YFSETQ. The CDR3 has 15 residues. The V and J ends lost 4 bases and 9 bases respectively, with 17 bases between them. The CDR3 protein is CASSPRDPGGSPLHF. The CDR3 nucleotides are TGCGCCAGCAGCCCAAGGGACCCTGGGGGTTCACCCCTCCACTTT. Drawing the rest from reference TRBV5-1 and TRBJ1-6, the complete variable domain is KAGVTQTPRYLIKTRGQQVTLSCSPISGHRSVSWYQQTPGQGLQFLFEYFSETQRNKGNFPGRFSGRQFSNSRSEMNVSTLELGDSALYLCASSPRDPGGSPLHFGNGTRLTVT.

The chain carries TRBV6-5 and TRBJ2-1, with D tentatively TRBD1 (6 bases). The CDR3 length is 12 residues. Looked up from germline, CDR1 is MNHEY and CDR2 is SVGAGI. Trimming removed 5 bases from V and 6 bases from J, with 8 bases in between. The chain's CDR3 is CASSLGGNEQFF. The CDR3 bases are TGTGCCAGCAGTCTAGGGGGCAATGAGCAGTTCTTC.

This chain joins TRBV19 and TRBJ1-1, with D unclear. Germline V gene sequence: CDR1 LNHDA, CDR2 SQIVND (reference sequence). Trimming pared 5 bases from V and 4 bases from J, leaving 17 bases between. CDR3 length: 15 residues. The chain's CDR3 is CASSSSSSGSTEAFF. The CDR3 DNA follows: TGTGCCAGTAGTTCGTCGAGTTCCGGAAGCACTGAAGCTTTCTTT.

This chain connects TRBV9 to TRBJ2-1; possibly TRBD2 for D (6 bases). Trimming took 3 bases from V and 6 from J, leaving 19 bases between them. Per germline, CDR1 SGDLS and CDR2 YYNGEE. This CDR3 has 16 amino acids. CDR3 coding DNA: TGTGCCAGCAGCGCAATCCACCAGGGAGGAGGCAATGAGCAGTTCTTC. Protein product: CASSAIHQGGGNEQFF.

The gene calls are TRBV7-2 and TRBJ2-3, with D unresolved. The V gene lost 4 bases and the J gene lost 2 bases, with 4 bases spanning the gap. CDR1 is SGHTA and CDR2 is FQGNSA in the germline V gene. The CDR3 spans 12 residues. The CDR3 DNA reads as TGTGCCAGCAGCTCTTTCACAGATACGCAGTATTTT. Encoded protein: CASSSFTDTQYF. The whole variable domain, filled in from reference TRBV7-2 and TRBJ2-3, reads GAGVSQSPSNKVTEKGKDVELRCDPISGHTALYWYRQSLGQGLEFLIYFQGNSAPDKSGLPSDRFSAERTGGSVSTLTIQRTQQEDSAVYLCASSSFTDTQYFGPGTRLTVL.

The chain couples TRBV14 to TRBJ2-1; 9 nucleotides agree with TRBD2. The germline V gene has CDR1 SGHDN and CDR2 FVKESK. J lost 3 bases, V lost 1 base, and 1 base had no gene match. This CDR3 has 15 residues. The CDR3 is CASSQVSGGYNEQFF. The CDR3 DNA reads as TGTGCCAGCAGCCAAGTTAGCGGGGGCTACAATGAGCAGTTCTTC.

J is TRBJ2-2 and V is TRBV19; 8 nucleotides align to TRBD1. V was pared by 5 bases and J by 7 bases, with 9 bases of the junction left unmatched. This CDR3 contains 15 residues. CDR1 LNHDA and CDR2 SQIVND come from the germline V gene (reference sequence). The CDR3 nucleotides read TGTGCCAGTAGTTTTGACAGGGGACAAGGCGGGGAGCTGTTTTTT. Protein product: CASSFDRGQGGELFF.

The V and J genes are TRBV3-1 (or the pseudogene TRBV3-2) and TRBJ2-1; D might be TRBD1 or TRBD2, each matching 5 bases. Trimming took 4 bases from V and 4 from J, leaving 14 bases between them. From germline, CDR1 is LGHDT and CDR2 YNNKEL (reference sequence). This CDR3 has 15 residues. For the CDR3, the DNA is TGTGCCAGCAGCCTCTGGGACCTAACTTACAATGAGCAGTTCTTC. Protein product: CASSLWDLTYNEQFF.

The CDR3 is CASSVFSGGRNEQFF. CDR3 sequence (DNA): TGTGCCAGCAGTGTGTTTAGCGGGGGTAGGAATGAGCAGTTCTTC. The chain has TRBV25-1 and TRBJ2-1; 9 nucleotides line up with TRBD2. Germline lookup yields CDR1 MGHDK and CDR2 SYGVNS. The CDR3 spans 15 residues. V lost 4 bases, J lost 7 bases, and 8 bases stayed unmatched.

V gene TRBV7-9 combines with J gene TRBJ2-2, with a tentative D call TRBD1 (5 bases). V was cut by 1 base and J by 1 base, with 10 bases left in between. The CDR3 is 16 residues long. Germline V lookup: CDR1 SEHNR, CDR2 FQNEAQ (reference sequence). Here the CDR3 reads CASSLGMGRNTGELFF. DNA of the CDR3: TGTGCCAGCAGCTTAGGGATGGGGCGGAACACCGGGGAGCTGTTTTTT.

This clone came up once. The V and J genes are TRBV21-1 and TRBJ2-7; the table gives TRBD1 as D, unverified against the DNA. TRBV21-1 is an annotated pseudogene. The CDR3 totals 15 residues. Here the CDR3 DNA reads TGTGCCAGCAGCAAAGGGGACAGGGGGCGCTTTGAGCAGTACTTC. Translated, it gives CASSKGDRGRFEQYF.

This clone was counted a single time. CDR3 bases: TGTGCCAGCAGCCAAGATACTAGCGGGGGCGGTACGCAGTATTTT. Protein sequence: CASSQDTSGGGTQYF. V gene TRBV3-1 (or the pseudogene TRBV3-2) combines with J gene TRBJ2-3; 11 bases line up with TRBD2. Germline V CDR1 and CDR2: LGHDT, YNNKEL (reference sequence). The trim removed 0 bases at V and 8 bases at J, leaving 4 bases unmatched. The CDR3 is 15 residues long.

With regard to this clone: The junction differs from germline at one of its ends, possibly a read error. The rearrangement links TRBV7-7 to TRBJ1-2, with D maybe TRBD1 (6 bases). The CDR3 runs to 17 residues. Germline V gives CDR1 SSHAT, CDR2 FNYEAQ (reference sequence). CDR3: CASSLPHREIQFYGYTF. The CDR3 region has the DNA TGTGCTAGCAGCTTACCGCACAGGGAAATCCAATTCTATGGCTACACCTTC.